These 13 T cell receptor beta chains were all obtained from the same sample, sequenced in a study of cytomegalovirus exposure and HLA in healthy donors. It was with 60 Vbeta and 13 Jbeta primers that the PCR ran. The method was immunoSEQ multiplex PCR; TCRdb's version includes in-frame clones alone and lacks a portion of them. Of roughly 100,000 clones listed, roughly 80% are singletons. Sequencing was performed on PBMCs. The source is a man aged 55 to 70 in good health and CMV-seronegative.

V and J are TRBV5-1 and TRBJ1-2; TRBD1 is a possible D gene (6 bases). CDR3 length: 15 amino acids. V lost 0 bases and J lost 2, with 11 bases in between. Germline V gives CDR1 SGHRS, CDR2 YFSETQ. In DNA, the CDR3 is TGCGCCAGCAGCTTGGGGACAGCTACAAACTATGGCTACACCTTC. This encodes CASSLGTATNYGYTF.

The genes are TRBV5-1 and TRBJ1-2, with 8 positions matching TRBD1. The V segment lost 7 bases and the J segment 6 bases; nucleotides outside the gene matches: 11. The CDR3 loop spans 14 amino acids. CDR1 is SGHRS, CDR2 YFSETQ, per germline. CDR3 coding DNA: TGCGCCAGCGGAATAAAGGACAGGGTGCATGGCTACACCTTC. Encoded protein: CASGIKDRVHGYTF. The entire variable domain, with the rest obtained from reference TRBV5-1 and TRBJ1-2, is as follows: KAGVTQTPRYLIKTRGQQVTLSCSPISGHRSVSWYQQTPGQGLQFLFEYFSETQRNKGNFPGRFSGRQFSNSRSEMNVSTLELGDSALYLCASGIKDRVHGYTFGSGTRLTVV.

This chain's CDR3 is CAGSQGVIDSETQYF. The CDR3 DNA sequence: TGTGCCGGTTCACAGGGGGTGATAGATTCGGAGACCCAGTACTTC. V is TRBV6-1 and J is TRBJ2-5; TRBD1 matches at 8 bases. This CDR3 comprises 15 residues. The junction had 16 bases not matched to a gene; V was cut back by 11 bases and J by 5 bases. The V gene's germline CDR1 is MNHNS and CDR2 SASEGT.

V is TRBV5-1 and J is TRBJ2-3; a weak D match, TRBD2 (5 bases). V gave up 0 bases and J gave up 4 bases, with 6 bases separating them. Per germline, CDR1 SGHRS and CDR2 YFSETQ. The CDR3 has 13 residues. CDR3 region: CASSLERADTQYF. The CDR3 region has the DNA TGCGCCAGCAGCTTGGAGAGGGCAGATACGCAGTATTTT.

DNA of the CDR3: TGTGCCAGCAGCCGAAGGACTAGCGGCACAGATACGCAGTATTTT. Amino acid sequence: CASSRRTSGTDTQYF. The rearrangement joins TRBV14 to TRBJ2-3; 9 bases fit TRBD2. Trimming removed 4 bases from V and 1 base from J; junction bases left unmatched: 3. The CDR3 runs 15 residues. Germline V CDR1 and CDR2: SGHDN, FVKESK.

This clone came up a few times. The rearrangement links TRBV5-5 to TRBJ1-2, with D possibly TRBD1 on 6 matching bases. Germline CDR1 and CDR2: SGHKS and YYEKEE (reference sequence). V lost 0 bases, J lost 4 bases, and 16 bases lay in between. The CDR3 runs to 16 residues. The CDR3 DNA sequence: TGTGCCAGCAGCTTGGAGCCGGACAGCCGCGGCTATGGCTACACCTTC. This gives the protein CASSLEPDSRGYGYTF.

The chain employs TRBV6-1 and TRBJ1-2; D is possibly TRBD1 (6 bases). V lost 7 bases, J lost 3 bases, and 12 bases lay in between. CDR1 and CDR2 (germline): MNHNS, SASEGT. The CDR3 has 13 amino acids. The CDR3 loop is CASMAGADYGYTF. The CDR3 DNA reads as TGTGCCAGCATGGCAGGGGCAGACTATGGCTACACCTTC.

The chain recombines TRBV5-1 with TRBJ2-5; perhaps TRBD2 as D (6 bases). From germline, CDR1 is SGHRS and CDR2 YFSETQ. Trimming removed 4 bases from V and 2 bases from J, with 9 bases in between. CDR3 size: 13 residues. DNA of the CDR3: TGCGCCAGCAGCCTGGGACTTCAAGAGACCCAGTACTTC. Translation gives CASSLGLQETQYF.

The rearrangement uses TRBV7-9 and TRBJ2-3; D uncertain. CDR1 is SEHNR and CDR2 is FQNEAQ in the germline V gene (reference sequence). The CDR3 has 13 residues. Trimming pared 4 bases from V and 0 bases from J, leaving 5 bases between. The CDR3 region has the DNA TGTGCCAGCAGCTCGGGTAGCACAGATACGCAGTATTTT. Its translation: CASSSGSTDTQYF. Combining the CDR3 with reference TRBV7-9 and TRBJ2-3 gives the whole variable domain DTGVSQNPRHKITKRGQNVTFRCDPISEHNRLYWYRQTLGQGPEFLTYFQNEAQLEKSRLLSDRFSAERPKGSFSTLEIQRTEQGDSAMYLCASSSGSTDTQYFGPGTRLTVL.

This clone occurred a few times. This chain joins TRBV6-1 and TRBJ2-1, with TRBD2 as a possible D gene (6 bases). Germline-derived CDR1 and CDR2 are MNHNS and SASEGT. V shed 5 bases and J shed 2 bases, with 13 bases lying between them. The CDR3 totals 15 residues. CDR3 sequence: CASSPTREAYNEQFF. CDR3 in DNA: TGTGCCAGCAGTCCAACCAGGGAGGCCTACAATGAGCAGTTCTTC.

Written as DNA, the CDR3 is TGTGCCAGCAGCCAGAACAAGGGACAGCTATATCAGCCCCAGCATTTT. It encodes CASSQNKGQLYQPQHF. This chain links TRBV5-6 with TRBJ1-5; 7 nucleotides line up with TRBD1. With 4 bases clipped from V and 5 bases from J, the junction kept 12 bases outside the gene matches. Germline values: CDR1 SGHDT, CDR2 YYEEEE. The CDR3 covers 16 residues.

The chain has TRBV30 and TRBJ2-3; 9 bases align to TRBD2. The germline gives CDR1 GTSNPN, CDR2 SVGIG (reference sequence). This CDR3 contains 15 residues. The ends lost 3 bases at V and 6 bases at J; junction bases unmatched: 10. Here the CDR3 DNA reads TGTGCCTGGAGGGGCCTAGCGGGGCCCAGGGATACGCAGTATTTT. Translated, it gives CAWRGLAGPRDTQYF.

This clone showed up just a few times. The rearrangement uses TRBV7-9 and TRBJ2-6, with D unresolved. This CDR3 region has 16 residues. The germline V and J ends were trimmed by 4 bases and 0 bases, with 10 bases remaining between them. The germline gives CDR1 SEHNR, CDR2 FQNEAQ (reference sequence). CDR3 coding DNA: TGTGCCAGCAGCTGGGCAGCTAACTCTGGGGCCAACGTCCTGACTTTC. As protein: CASSWAANSGANVLTF. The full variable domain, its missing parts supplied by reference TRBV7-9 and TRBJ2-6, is DTGVSQNPRHKITKRGQNVTFRCDPISEHNRLYWYRQTLGQGPEFLTYFQNEAQLEKSRLLSDRFSAERPKGSFSTLEIQRTEQGDSAMYLCASSWAANSGANVLTFGAGSRLTVL.